The T cell receptor beta chain under discussion was sequenced for a study of shared clonotypes between healthy human individuals. Study-wide results and caveats: Among non-shared clonotypes, generation probabilities were lower than among those shared by all four donors.

The CDR3 is 14 amino acids. Germline CDR1 MNHEY, CDR2 SVGAGI. The germline V and J ends were trimmed by 2 bases and 7 bases, with 15 bases remaining between them. A remark on this clone: What it binds is unknown.

Deep was the level at which the assay was run. Sequencing was performed with immunoSEQ multiplex PCR; in TCRdb, only in-frame clones are kept and a portion is missing. The sample contains under 2,500,000 clones, 90% to 97% of which appear only once. This clonotype was sampled from a man younger than 35 in good health. The J gene is TRBJ2-7, the V gene TRBV6-5, with D possibly matching TRBD2 (5 bases). Input material: naive CD4+ T cells sorted from blood. Subset defined: CD45RA+ positively selected. The CDR3 bases are TGTGCCAGCAGTTACCGGATTGGTAGCGAAGAGCAGTACTTC. This encodes CASSYRIGSEEQYF.